The sequence of this T cell receptor (beta chain) was determined in a study of monozygotic twins with cystic fibrosis. Broader study findings: V usage most resembled the co-twin in 13 of 16 pairs. No link emerged between shared CDR3 counts and age, concordance or severity.

Data came from immunoSEQ multiplex PCR; TCRdb stores just in-frame clones and leaves some out. The table has 30,000 to 35,000 clones, under 70% seen once. CDR3 length equals 14 residues. Germline values: CDR1 SGHRS, CDR2 YFSETQ. V was trimmed by 4 bases and J by 1 base, leaving 11 bases between them. Notes on this clone: Its specificity is not known.

The sequence derives from a girl aged 5-17 years with cystic fibrosis. Sequenced input: blood. This chain uses TRBV5-1 with TRBJ1-1; D remains ambiguous. CDR3 nucleotides: TGCGCCAGCAGCGTAGACGGAAGGAACACTGAAGCTTTCTTT. Translated, it gives CASSVDGRNTEAFF.